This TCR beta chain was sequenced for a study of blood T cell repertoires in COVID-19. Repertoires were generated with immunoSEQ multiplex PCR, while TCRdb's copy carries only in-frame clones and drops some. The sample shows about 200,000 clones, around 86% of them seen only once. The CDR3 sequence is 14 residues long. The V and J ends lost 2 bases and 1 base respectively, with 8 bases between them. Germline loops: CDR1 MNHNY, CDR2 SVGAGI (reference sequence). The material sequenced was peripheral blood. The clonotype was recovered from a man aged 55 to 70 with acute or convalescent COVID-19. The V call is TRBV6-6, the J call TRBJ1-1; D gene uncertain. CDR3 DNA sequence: TGTGCCAGCAGTTACGAGCGAGGGAACACTGAAGCTTTCTTT. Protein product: CASSYERGNTEAFF.